The entry below gives a single TCR beta chain sequence along with its context. The antigen is not known. These data are taken from a study of early T cells in non-severe SARS-CoV-2 infection. Study details: Unpaired chains resulted from sequencing bulk RNA of unsorted whole blood. Study-level findings and limits: Reliance on VDJdb matching favored anti-spike CD8 responses; private and CD4 specificities were missed.

Separate cDNA molecules each had unique molecular identifiers attached to them. TCRdb re-called the 5' RACE reads through MiXCR, storing one row per CDR3 protein. The sample lists over 30,000 distinct CDR3 sequences, approximately 5.1% occurring once. This TCR was recovered from an adult who was a healthcare worker with PCR-confirmed SARS-CoV-2 infection or an uninfected control (not recorded which). The sequencing here drew on whole blood, taken at baseline.

As DNA, the CDR3 is TGTGCCAGCACCCCGGAATCATCTGGAAACACCATATATTTT. Its translation: CASTPESSGNTIYF. The rearrangement uses TRBV7-9 and TRBJ1-3; D is undetermined. This CDR3 spans 14 amino acids. The V gene lost 7 bases and the J gene lost 1 base, with 11 bases spanning the gap. CDR1 and CDR2 from the germline V gene are SEHNR and FQNEAQ (reference sequence).